The 32 T cell receptor beta chains below come from one sample, sequenced in a study of metastatic and nonmetastatic thyroid tumors. TCRdb used MiXCR to call clones anew from the PCR reads. The table lists 20,000 to 25,000 clones, about a fifth of them singletons. Patients were all untreated before their thyroid surgery. The sample consisted of blood. These TCRs come from a female donor with papillary thyroid cancer or a benign thyroid nodule (not recorded which). Some clones in this sample may be carry-over from other donors' samples.

This clone was found many times. This rearrangement joins TRBV20-1 to TRBJ2-3; D is possibly TRBD1 or TRBD2 (5 bases each). In germline, CDR1 is DFQATT, CDR2 SNEGSKA (reference sequence). V shed 0 bases and J shed 0 bases, with 7 bases lying between them. This CDR3 region has 14 residues. The CDR3 bases are TGCAGTGCTAGAGATGGGGACAGCACAGATACGCAGTATTTT. Translated: CSARDGDSTDTQYF.

This clone appeared many times. This chain links TRBV9 with TRBJ2-2, with 8 bases matching TRBD2. Trimming removed 2 bases from V and 3 bases from J; junction bases left unmatched: 3. Germline V CDR1 and CDR2: SGDLS, YYNGEE. CDR3 length: 15 amino acids. In DNA, the CDR3 is TGTGCCAGCAGCGTCGGGACTAGTGACACCGGGGAGCTGTTTTTT. Translating it yields CASSVGTSDTGELFF.

By its share, this clone is medium-sized. This chain joins TRBV19 and TRBJ2-1; the D is unclear. The CDR3 is made up of 11 amino acids. From germline, CDR1 is LNHDA and CDR2 SQIVND (reference sequence). Trimming left V 3 bases short and J 7 bases short, with 4 bases between. CDR3 residues: CASSIWNEQFF. In DNA, the CDR3 is TGTGCCAGTAGTATCTGGAATGAGCAGTTCTTC.

This clone was seen repeatedly, ten times or more. The CDR3 DNA sequence: TGCGCCAGCAGCCTTCTCGGGGGCACTGAAGCTTTCTTT. Its translation: CASSLLGGTEAFF. The V gene is TRBV4-3, the J gene TRBJ1-1, with D perhaps matching TRBD1 (5 bases). The CDR3 totals 13 residues. The germline V and J ends were trimmed by 4 bases and 4 bases, with 10 bases remaining between them. Germline CDR1 is LGHNA and CDR2 is YSLEER.

Many counts were recorded for this clone. V gene TRBV6-5 combines with J gene TRBJ2-6, with a tentative D call TRBD1 (6 bases). V was shortened by 10 bases and J by 0 bases, with 28 bases between the two germline ends. The CDR3 has 20 amino acids. Germline V gene lookup returns CDR1 MNHEY and CDR2 SVGAGI. DNA of the CDR3: TGTGCCACCCGACAGGACCTTACGACAGGCCCCGTCTCTGGGGCCAACGTCCTGACTTTC. Its protein product is CATRQDLTTGPVSGANVLTF.

This clone was seen at least ten times. This chain uses TRBV30 with TRBJ2-3; D is uncertain. The CDR3 length is 11 residues. Per the germline V gene, CDR1 is GTSNPN and CDR2 is SVGIG (reference sequence). The ends were cut back, 4 bases at V and 7 bases at J, with 9 bases in the middle. The CDR3 sequence is CAWTKGNTQYF. CDR3 DNA sequence: TGTGCCTGGACCAAGGGTAATACGCAGTATTTT.

This clone was detected many times. This chain joins TRBV7-8 and TRBJ2-1, with TRBD2 matching 11 bases. CDR3 length: 15 amino acids. V was pared by 3 bases and J by 8 bases, with 6 bases of the junction left unmatched. Germline V gene lookup returns CDR1 SGHVS and CDR2 FQNEAQ. As DNA, the CDR3 is TGTGCCAGCAGCTTGGCACTAGCGGGAGTTGATGAGCAGTTCTTC. Translated, it gives CASSLALAGVDEQFF.

This clone has a count of ten or more. The rearrangement links TRBV20-1 to TRBJ2-2; D may be TRBD1 (6 bases). The CDR3 runs to 15 residues. Trimming removed 1 base at V and 9 bases at J, with 18 bases between. The germline gives CDR1 DFQATT, CDR2 SNEGSKA (reference sequence). For the CDR3, the DNA is TGCAGTGCTAGAGGCTGGCCAGGGGACCCTCGGGAGCTGTTTTTT. Its translation: CSARGWPGDPRELFF.

This clone was observed at least ten times. This chain uses TRBV7-3 with TRBJ2-3; TRBD1 might be the D (5 bases). V lost 5 bases and J lost 7, with 10 bases in between. The germline V gene has CDR1 SGHTA and CDR2 FQGTGA. The CDR3 extends over 12 amino acids. This CDR3 reads CASSPDRNTQYF. CDR3 DNA sequence: TGTGCCAGCAGCCCTGACAGAAATACGCAGTATTTT. Full variable domain (rest looked up from reference TRBV7-3 and TRBJ2-3): GAGVSQTPSNKVTEKGKYVELRCDPISGHTALYWYRQSLGQGPEFLIYFQGTGAADDSGLPNDRFFAVRPEGSVSTLKIQRTERGDSAVYLCASSPDRNTQYFGPGTRLTVL.

The chain combines TRBV24-1 with TRBJ2-7; the D is unclear. With 0 bases removed from V and 0 bases from J, the gap between germline ends came to 8 bases. In germline, CDR1 is KGHDR, CDR2 SFDVKD. The length of the CDR3 is 15 residues. This CDR3 reads CATSDLQVSSYEQYF. The CDR3, as DNA: TGTGCCACCAGTGATTTGCAGGTGAGCTCCTACGAGCAGTACTTC.

This clone was seen at least ten times. The rearrangement links TRBV7-9 to TRBJ1-4; D ambiguous. Germline lookup yields CDR1 SEHNR and CDR2 FQNEAQ (reference sequence). Trimming pared 3 bases from V and 0 bases from J, leaving 8 bases between. The CDR3 consists of 15 residues. CDR3 DNA: TGTGCCAGCAGCTTTGATGGGACAACTAATGAAAAACTGTTTTTT. Its translation is CASSFDGTTNEKLFF. The full variable domain, in which reference TRBV7-9 and TRBJ1-4 provide the parts outside the CDR3, is DTGVSQNPRHKITKRGQNVTFRCDPISEHNRLYWYRQTLGQGPEFLTYFQNEAQLEKSRLLSDRFSAERPKGSFSTLEIQRTEQGDSAMYLCASSFDGTTNEKLFFGSGTQLSVL.

Ten or more counts support this clone. This chain links TRBV9 with TRBJ2-7, with D possibly being TRBD2 (5 bases). The CDR3 covers 15 residues. Germline CDR1 is SGDLS and CDR2 is YYNGEE. Trimming took 0 bases from V and 3 from J, leaving 13 bases between them. The CDR3, as DNA: TGTGCCAGCAGCGTAGGGACCGGACTCTTCTACGAGCAGTACTTC. Protein sequence: CASSVGTGLFYEQYF.

This clone was recorded at least ten times. CDR3: CASISRDRAKKTQYF. The CDR3 nucleotides are TGTGCCAGCATCTCCCGGGACAGGGCAAAAAAGACCCAGTACTTC. The rearrangement joins TRBV28 to TRBJ2-5, with 9 bases identical to TRBD1. The CDR3 loop spans 15 amino acids. From germline, CDR1 is MDHEN and CDR2 SYDVKM. The V gene end was trimmed by 7 bases and the J gene end by 6 bases; junction bases not matched to a gene: 12.

This clone occurred many times. The CDR3 loop is CASSPRGTGHRNSNQPQHF. CDR3 DNA sequence: TGTGCCAGCAGTCCAAGGGGGACAGGGCACCGCAATAGCAATCAGCCCCAGCATTTT. The V and J genes are TRBV6-5 and TRBJ1-5; the match to TRBD1 covers 9 bases. V lost 5 bases and J lost 0; bases outside the gene matches: 14. CDR1 and CDR2 from the germline V gene are MNHEY and SVGAGI. This CDR3 has 19 amino acids.

V usage is TRBV6-1 and J usage is TRBJ1-2; 11 nucleotides align to TRBD1. Germline lookup yields CDR1 MNHNS and CDR2 SASEGT. Unmatched junction bases numbered 6, after V lost 5 bases and J lost 4 bases. The CDR3 totals 15 residues. CDR3 DNA: TGTGCCAGCAGTACCGGGACAGGGGGAGGCTATGGCTACACCTTC. This translates into CASSTGTGGGYGYTF.

The table lists this clone with many counts. V usage is TRBV2 and J usage is TRBJ2-1; 7 bases line up with TRBD1. CDR3 length: 13 amino acids. Trimming at V came to 5 bases and at J to 5 bases, leaving 3 bases not matched to a gene. Germline V gene sequence: CDR1 SNHLY, CDR2 FYNNEI. CDR3 protein: CASSRDRDNEQFF. CDR3 DNA sequence: TGTGCCAGCAGTCGCGACAGGGACAATGAGCAGTTCTTC.

The rearrangement joins TRBV2 to TRBJ2-7; 11 bases line up with TRBD1. The trim removed 7 bases at V and 2 bases at J, leaving 4 bases unmatched. Germline CDR1 SNHLY, CDR2 FYNNEI. The CDR3 is made up of 14 amino acids. CDR3 DNA: TGTGCCAGCACCAGGACAGGGGGCGCCTACGAGCAGTACTTC. Translation: CASTRTGGAYEQYF. The complete variable domain, with remaining parts taken from reference TRBV2 and TRBJ2-7, reads EPEVTQTPSHQVTQMGQEVILRCVPISNHLYFYWYRQILGQKVEFLVSFYNNEISEKSEIFDDQFSVERPDGSNFTLKIRSTKLEDSAMYFCASTRTGGAYEQYFGPGTRLTVT.

Many counts were recorded for this clone. V gene TRBV7-2 combines with J gene TRBJ2-7; perhaps D is TRBD1 or TRBD2 (5 bases each). This CDR3 has 15 amino acids. V lost 4 bases to trimming and J lost 4 bases, with 17 bases between them. Germline lookup yields CDR1 SGHTA and CDR2 FQGNSA. CDR3 DNA sequence: TGTGCCAGCAGCTCGCTTGGGGGAACTGGGTACGAGCAGTACTTC. Its protein product is CASSSLGGTGYEQYF.

At least ten counts were recorded for this clone. This chain uses TRBV11-2 with TRBJ2-1; D gene uncertain. This CDR3 spans 13 amino acids. Trimming cost V 5 bases and J 2 bases, with 7 bases left between them. Germline V CDR1 and CDR2: SGHAT, FQNNGV. CDR3 sequence reads: CASSPMTYNEQFF. CDR3 nucleotides: TGTGCCAGCAGCCCGATGACCTACAATGAGCAGTTCTTC.

This clone was picked up many times. The chain carries TRBV18 and TRBJ1-1; D might be TRBD1 (6 bases). The germline V gene has CDR1 KGHSH and CDR2 LQKENI. The V end lost 3 bases, the J end lost 5 bases, and 16 bases lay between the germline ends. The CDR3 runs 15 residues. The CDR3 reads CASSPGDGGLTEAFF. CDR3 DNA: TGTGCCAGCTCACCCGGAGACGGGGGGCTTACTGAAGCTTTCTTT.

This clone was found many times. The J gene is TRBJ2-2, the V gene TRBV5-1; D is unclear. Germline loops: CDR1 SGHRS, CDR2 YFSETQ. V lost 2 bases to trimming and J lost 10 bases, with 6 bases between them. This CDR3 has 11 residues. The CDR3 bases are TGCGCCAGCAGCTTCGGCTTGGAGCTGTTTTTT. Protein: CASSFGLELFF.

This clone was counted ten times or more. The chain employs TRBV15 and TRBJ1-2; D gene ambiguous. Germline V gene lookup returns CDR1 LNHNV and CDR2 YYDKDF (reference sequence). Trimming removed 3 bases at V and 2 bases at J, with 7 bases between. CDR3 length: 13 amino acids. As DNA, the CDR3 is TGTGCCACCAGCAGGGATGGAAACTATGGCTACACCTTC. Translating gives CATSRDGNYGYTF.

This clone was observed at least ten times. The chain couples TRBV18 to TRBJ2-1, with 11 bases identical to TRBD2. The CDR3 loop spans 17 amino acids. V was clipped by 4 bases and J by 9 bases; unmatched bases: 14. Germline V gene data show CDR1 as KGHSH and CDR2 as LQKENI. CDR3 protein: CASSQANSGRDYGEQFF. In nucleotides, the CDR3 is TGTGCCAGCTCACAGGCAAATAGCGGGAGGGACTATGGTGAGCAGTTCTTC.

The chain combines TRBV7-3 with TRBJ2-3, with 7 positions matching TRBD2. V was clipped by 9 bases and J by 4 bases; unmatched bases: 13. The germline V gene encodes CDR1 SGHTA and CDR2 FQGTGA. This CDR3 is 15 amino acids long. The CDR3 DNA follows: TGTGCCAGGGGGCCCGGGGAGGGATTGGCAGATACGCAGTATTTT. Protein sequence: CARGPGEGLADTQYF.

This clone has at least ten counts. This rearrangement joins TRBV4-3 to TRBJ2-1; a weak D match, TRBD2 (6 bases). The V gene lost 1 base and the J gene lost 4 bases, with 11 bases spanning the gap. This CDR3 has 15 amino acids. CDR1 LGHNA and CDR2 YSLEER come from the germline V gene. The CDR3 region has the DNA TGCGCCAGCAGCCAAGCTGGCGGGGAATACAATGAGCAGTTCTTC. Its protein product is CASSQAGGEYNEQFF.

CDR3 sequence reads: CASSEGAGYGYTF. As DNA, the CDR3 is TGTGCCAGCAGTGAGGGGGCTGGCTATGGCTACACCTTC. V is TRBV2 and J is TRBJ1-2; D may be TRBD1 (6 bases). Trimming removed 3 bases at V and 4 bases at J, with 9 bases between. CDR1 and CDR2 from the germline V gene are SNHLY and FYNNEI. The CDR3 extends over 13 amino acids. The variable domain in full, completed from reference TRBV2 and TRBJ1-2, reads EPEVTQTPSHQVTQMGQEVILRCVPISNHLYFYWYRQILGQKVEFLVSFYNNEISEKSEIFDDQFSVERPDGSNFTLKIRSTKLEDSAMYFCASSEGAGYGYTFGSGTRLTVV.

The CDR3 loop reads CAWSREVSNQPQHF. As DNA, the CDR3 is TGTGCCTGGAGCAGGGAGGTGAGCAATCAGCCCCAGCATTTT. This chain connects TRBV30 to TRBJ1-5; the D gene is possibly TRBD1 (5 bases). Germline values: CDR1 GTSNPN, CDR2 SVGIG (reference sequence). V shed 3 bases and J shed 1 base, with 10 bases lying between them. The CDR3 runs to 14 residues. Full variable domain (missing parts from reference TRBV30 and TRBJ1-5): SQTIHQWPATLVQPVGSPLSLECTVEGTSNPNLYWYRQAAGRGLQLLFYSVGIGQISSEVPQNLSASRPQDRQFILSSKKLLLSDSGFYLCAWSREVSNQPQHFGDGTRLSIL.

Only a few counts were recorded for this clone. The chain recombines TRBV10-3 with TRBJ2-2; TRBD2 matches at 7 bases. The germline CDR1 and CDR2 sequences are ENHRY and SYGVKD. The CDR3 spans 16 residues. V lost 0 bases to trimming and J lost 5 bases; unmatched junction nucleotides: 6. CDR3 DNA sequence: TGTGCCATCAGTGAGTCTGGACGGGGAGGGACCGGGGAGCTGTTTTTT. Protein product: CAISESGRGGTGELFF.

This clone was counted at least ten times. A much larger clone differs by one base, so this may be a read error. Without the conserved terminal phenylalanine or tryptophan, this CDR3 likely stems from a read error. V and J are TRBV6-2 or TRBV6-3 and TRBJ2-2, with D perhaps TRBD2 (6 bases). This CDR3 region has 14 residues. Germline CDR1 and CDR2: MNHEY and SVGEGT. V gave up 4 bases and J gave up 8 bases, with 14 bases separating them. CDR3 loop: CASSSRAGEGELFS. The CDR3 DNA reads TGTGCCAGCAGTTCTCGAGCGGGTGAGGGGGAGCTGTTTTCT.

This clone has a handful of counts. The J gene is TRBJ1-2, the V gene TRBV7-2, with D tentatively TRBD1 (6 bases). The V end was cut by 5 bases, the J end by 8 bases, with 12 bases between. From germline, CDR1 is SGHTA and CDR2 FQGNSA. The length of the CDR3 is 12 residues. The CDR3 bases are TGTGCCAGCAGCCCACAGGGTTACGGCTACACCTTC. This gives the protein CASSPQGYGYTF.

In this sample, this clone turned up a few times. V usage is TRBV7-2 and J usage is TRBJ1-2, with D perhaps TRBD1 (6 bases). This CDR3 is 14 amino acids long. Germline CDR1 is SGHTA and CDR2 is FQGNSA. V lost 6 bases to trimming and J lost 10 bases, with 21 bases between them. CDR3 sequence: CASRLTGGAGVYTF. CDR3 nucleotide sequence: TGTGCCAGCAGACTTACTGGGGGCGCAGGTGTCTACACCTTC.

The chain couples TRBV6-1 to TRBJ1-2, with 9 bases matching TRBD1. Germline V lookup: CDR1 MNHNS, CDR2 SASEGT. CDR3 length equals 15 residues. CDR3 residues: CFSSEEPGQGNGYTF. In DNA, the CDR3 is TGTTTCAGCAGCGAAGAGCCGGGACAGGGAAATGGCTACACCTTC.